A single sample gave rise to the 32 T cell receptor beta chains below, sequenced in a study of blood T cell repertoires in COVID-19. Assay: immunoSEQ multiplex PCR; the TCRdb copy retains only in-frame clones and omits some. Among around 200,000 clones listed, approximately 87% were seen once. The specimen sequenced was peripheral blood. All receptors derive from a man aged 65-85 years with active or convalescent COVID-19.

The chain carries TRBV18 and TRBJ1-2; the match to TRBD1 covers 8 bases. Germline CDR1 KGHSH, CDR2 LQKENI. Trimming cost V 3 bases and J 7 bases; bases outside gene matches: 7. The CDR3 sequence is 14 residues long. The CDR3 here is CASSPTSDRVGYTF. The CDR3 DNA is TGTGCCAGCTCACCTACCTCGGACAGGGTTGGCTACACCTTC.

J is TRBJ1-2 and V is TRBV18; 7 bases line up with TRBD1. The CDR3 runs 14 residues. Germline V gene sequence: CDR1 KGHSH, CDR2 LQKENI. The ends lost 3 bases at V and 6 bases at J; junction bases unmatched: 7. Here the CDR3 reads CASSPETGSDGYTF. The CDR3 DNA reads as TGTGCCAGCTCACCCGAGACAGGGTCGGATGGCTACACCTTC.

In this sample, this clone turned up once. V gene TRBV4-3 combines with J gene TRBJ1-1; D call uncertain. The germline V gene encodes CDR1 LGHNA and CDR2 YSLEER. The V end was cut by 0 bases, the J end by 1 base, with 9 bases between. The CDR3 has 15 residues. CDR3 nucleotide sequence: TGCGCCAGCAGCCAAGAGGCAGGTGGGAACACTGAAGCTTTCTTT. Encoded protein: CASSQEAGGNTEAFF.

This chain connects TRBV9 to TRBJ2-7; D is unclear. Germline lookup yields CDR1 SGDLS and CDR2 YYNGEE. Trimming took off 0 bases at V and 6 bases at J, with 13 bases between the two ends. The length of the CDR3 is 14 residues. CDR3 amino acids: CASSVGEPHGEQYF. CDR3 in DNA: TGTGCCAGCAGCGTAGGTGAGCCCCACGGCGAGCAGTACTTC.

This sequence joins TRBV6-2 or TRBV6-3 and TRBJ1-2; 7 bases are shared with TRBD1. Germline CDR1 MNHEY, CDR2 SVGEGT. V lost 5 bases to trimming and J lost 8 bases; unmatched junction nucleotides: 14. This CDR3 has 15 amino acids. CDR3 bases: TGTGCCAGCAGTACCCGGGACAGTCTCCTTCGGGGCTACACCTTC. Its translation is CASSTRDSLLRGYTF.

V gene TRBV3-1 (or the pseudogene TRBV3-2) combines with J gene TRBJ1-6; a weak D match, TRBD1 (6 bases). Per the germline V gene, CDR1 is LGHDT and CDR2 is YNNKEL (reference sequence). Trimming cost V 0 bases and J 7 bases, with 13 bases left between them. The length of the CDR3 is 16 residues. The CDR3 sequence: CASSQETGTINSPLHF. CDR3 bases: TGTGCCAGCAGCCAAGAAACCGGGACAATCAATTCACCCCTCCACTTT.

The chain recombines TRBV7-3 with TRBJ2-3; D not resolved. The V and J ends lost 5 bases and 6 bases respectively, with 12 bases between them. This CDR3 is built from 13 residues. Germline V gives CDR1 SGHTA, CDR2 FQGTGA. The CDR3 region is CASSVRIGDTQYF. The CDR3 nucleotides are TGTGCCAGCAGCGTAAGGATCGGGGATACGCAGTATTTT.

The genes are TRBV25-1 and TRBJ1-1; 9 nucleotides match TRBD1. In germline, CDR1 is MGHDK, CDR2 SYGVNS. V shed 6 bases and J 5 bases; nucleotides not matched to a gene: 4. The CDR3 covers 13 residues. The CDR3 DNA sequence: TGTGCCAGCAGCGGGACAGGGAGGACTGAAGCTTTCTTT. Encoded protein: CASSGTGRTEAFF.

The chain recombines TRBV19 with TRBJ1-2, with 9 nucleotides matching TRBD1. CDR3 length: 14 amino acids. Germline lookup yields CDR1 LNHDA and CDR2 SQIVND (reference sequence). V lost 6 bases, J lost 2 bases, and 4 bases stayed unmatched. The CDR3 spells CASRGQGRNYGYTF. As DNA, the CDR3 is TGTGCCAGTAGGGGACAGGGTCGGAACTATGGCTACACCTTC.

J is TRBJ2-1 and V is TRBV12-3 or TRBV12-4, with a tentative D call TRBD1 (5 bases). The ends were cut back, 8 bases at V and 8 bases at J, with 10 bases in the middle. The CDR3 contains 11 residues. The CDR3 sequence is CASSIGDEQFF. CDR3 bases: TGTGCCAGCTCGATAGGGGATGAGCAGTTCTTC.

The gene calls are TRBV5-1 and TRBJ2-3, with a tentative D call TRBD1 (6 bases). CDR1 is SGHRS, CDR2 YFSETQ, per germline. This CDR3 has 15 amino acids. V lost 4 bases, J lost 4 bases, and 16 bases lay in between. The CDR3 sequence: CASSPQGLGADTQYF. The CDR3 DNA reads as TGCGCCAGCAGCCCACAGGGCCTTGGGGCAGATACGCAGTATTTT.

V is TRBV7-9 and J is TRBJ1-2; 8 bases are shared with TRBD1. In germline, CDR1 is SEHNR, CDR2 FQNEAQ (reference sequence). CDR3 length: 14 residues. Trimming at V came to 4 bases and at J to 5 bases, leaving 6 bases not matched to a gene. CDR3 sequence: CASSSPGQGYGYTF. The CDR3 nucleotides read TGTGCCAGCAGCTCACCCGGACAGGGTTATGGCTACACCTTC.

A single count supports this clone. One end of the junction is discordant with germline, which a read error may explain. V is TRBV5-6 and J is TRBJ2-7; 9 nucleotides match TRBD1. Germline values: CDR1 SGHDT, CDR2 YYEEEE. CDR3 length equals 15 residues. CDR3 sequence reads: CASSAPGTGYSMDVF. The CDR3 nucleotides are TGTGCCAGCAGCGCCCCCGGGACAGGGTATTCGATGGATGTCTTC.

The chain couples TRBV3-1 (or the pseudogene TRBV3-2) to TRBJ2-1; 9 nucleotides match TRBD2. CDR3 length: 16 amino acids. J lost 6 bases, V lost 4 bases, and 10 bases had no gene match. Germline V lookup: CDR1 LGHDT, CDR2 YNNKEL (reference sequence). The CDR3 coding sequence is TGTGCCAGCAGCCCGGCATATAGCGGGAGTCGCAATGAGCAGTTCTTC. It yields the protein CASSPAYSGSRNEQFF.

This rearrangement joins TRBV28 to TRBJ1-5; D is uncertain. CDR1 is MDHEN, CDR2 SYDVKM, per germline. The CDR3 is 11 residues long. V lost 4 bases, J lost 9 bases, and 7 bases lay in between. The CDR3 DNA reads TGTGCCAGCAGTTCCCCTTTGCCCCAGCATTTT. Amino acid sequence: CASSSPLPQHF.

This rearrangement joins TRBV5-1 to TRBJ2-5; no definite D call. V lost 3 bases, J lost 1 base, and 4 bases lay in between. CDR1 is SGHRS and CDR2 is YFSETQ in the germline V gene. The CDR3 length is 12 residues. The CDR3 DNA reads TGCGCCAGCAGCTACGGCCAAGAGACCCAGTACTTC. This translates into CASSYGQETQYF. The full variable domain, its missing parts supplied by reference TRBV5-1 and TRBJ2-5, is KAGVTQTPRYLIKTRGQQVTLSCSPISGHRSVSWYQQTPGQGLQFLFEYFSETQRNKGNFPGRFSGRQFSNSRSEMNVSTLELGDSALYLCASSYGQETQYFGPGTRLLVL.

The V and J genes are TRBV28 and TRBJ1-1, with D possibly being TRBD1 (6 bases). This CDR3 has 13 amino acids. Germline V gene data show CDR1 as MDHEN and CDR2 as SYDVKM. The V end was cut by 6 bases, the J end by 1 base, with 9 bases between. The CDR3 loop reads CASSSGQNTEAFF. The CDR3 nucleotides read TGTGCCAGCAGCTCGGGACAGAACACTGAAGCTTTCTTT.

This clone was seen a handful of times. This sequence joins TRBV28 and TRBJ1-5, with a possible D match to TRBD1 (5 bases). V was shortened by 8 bases and J by 3 bases, with 11 bases between the two germline ends. From germline, CDR1 is MDHEN and CDR2 SYDVKM. This CDR3 region has 13 residues. The CDR3, as DNA: TGTGCCAGCGGGCGGGACCTCAATCAGCCCCAGCATTTT. Translated: CASGRDLNQPQHF.

The sample holds one count of this clone. The chain couples TRBV7-8 to TRBJ1-4; 7 positions agree with TRBD1. Unmatched junction bases numbered 7, after V lost 5 bases and J lost 4 bases. The CDR3 contains 15 residues. The V gene's germline CDR1 is SGHVS and CDR2 FQNEAQ. The CDR3 DNA sequence: TGTGCCAGCAGCCATCAGACAGGGATTAATGAAAAACTGTTTTTT. This gives the protein CASSHQTGINEKLFF.

This clone was seen a few times. The rearrangement links TRBV11-2 to TRBJ2-3; D might be TRBD2 (7 bases). The CDR3 has 12 residues. CDR1 is SGHAT and CDR2 is FQNNGV in the germline V gene. Trimming stripped 2 bases from V and 14 bases from J, with 14 bases between. CDR3 sequence (DNA): TGTGCCAGCAGCTTATTGAGGGGGGGCTGGTATTTT. It encodes CASSLLRGGWYF.

The chain couples TRBV30 to TRBJ2-2; 9 positions match TRBD1. CDR1 and CDR2 from the germline V gene are GTSNPN and SVGIG (reference sequence). Trimming cost V 3 bases and J 1 base; bases outside gene matches: 6. The CDR3 is 16 amino acids. Written as DNA, the CDR3 is TGTGCCTGGAGGGACAGGGGCTTACGGAACACCGGGGAGCTGTTTTTT. Its translation: CAWRDRGLRNTGELFF.

The CDR3 here is CASSQGQGIDGYTF. The CDR3 DNA follows: TGTGCCAGCAGCCAGGGACAGGGGATCGATGGCTACACCTTC. The chain joins TRBV3-1 (or the pseudogene TRBV3-2) to TRBJ1-2; the match to TRBD1 covers 10 bases. The trim removed 3 bases at V and 6 bases at J, leaving 4 bases unmatched. The germline gives CDR1 LGHDT, CDR2 YNNKEL (reference sequence). The CDR3 totals 14 residues.

This clone showed up just once. The CDR3 nucleotides are TGTGCCAGCAGCGATACGGGACAGGGAAGAAATTCACCCCTCCACTTT. Protein: CASSDTGQGRNSPLHF. V gene TRBV3-1 (or the pseudogene TRBV3-2) combines with J gene TRBJ1-6; TRBD1 matches at 9 bases. Germline CDR1 LGHDT, CDR2 YNNKEL (reference sequence). The CDR3 extends over 16 amino acids. The V gene end was trimmed by 5 bases and the J gene end by 7 bases; junction bases not matched to a gene: 9.

The chain employs TRBV6-2 or TRBV6-3 and TRBJ1-2; D ambiguous. Trimming took off 5 bases at V and 8 bases at J, with 9 bases between the two ends. The CDR3 totals 11 residues. Germline V CDR1 and CDR2: MNHEY, SVGEGT. The DNA for the CDR3 is TGTGCCAGCAGTACAGTCCGGGGCTACACCTTC. It encodes CASSTVRGYTF.

The chain uses TRBV18 and TRBJ2-2; no definite D call. Germline CDR1 KGHSH, CDR2 LQKENI. Trimming took off 8 bases at V and 1 base at J, with 11 bases between the two ends. The CDR3 loop spans 14 amino acids. Written as DNA, the CDR3 is TGTGCCAGCCAGGCAGGCCTGAACACCGGGGAGCTGTTTTTT. Its protein product is CASQAGLNTGELFF. Drawing the rest from reference TRBV18 and TRBJ2-2, the complete variable domain is NAGVMQNPRHLVRRRGQEARLRCSPMKGHSHVYWYRQLPEEGLKFMVYLQKENIIDESGMPKERFSAEFPKEGPSILRIQQVVRGDSAAYFCASQAGLNTGELFFGEGSRLTVL.

This chain links TRBV27 with TRBJ2-2; TRBD1 matches 11 bases. The CDR3 runs 15 residues. The germline CDR1 and CDR2 sequences are MNHEY and SMNVEV (reference sequence). The J segment lost 5 bases and the V segment lost 7 bases, leaving 6 bases of the junction unmatched. The CDR3 sequence: CASKEDRGQTGELFF. DNA for the CDR3: TGTGCCAGCAAGGAGGACAGGGGGCAAACCGGGGAGCTGTTTTTT.

In this sample, this clone turned up once. The chain couples TRBV20-1 to TRBJ2-3; D call uncertain. V lost 6 bases, J lost 7 bases, and 20 bases lay in between. The CDR3 has 14 amino acids. Germline V gene lookup returns CDR1 DFQATT and CDR2 SNEGSKA (reference sequence). The DNA of the CDR3 is TGCAGTGCCAGTGGGCCAGAGGTTGGATATACGCAGTATTTT. As protein: CSASGPEVGYTQYF.

CDR3 in amino acids: CASSYSGSSNTGELFF. In DNA form, the CDR3 reads TGTGCCAGCAGTTACTCTGGCTCCTCGAACACCGGGGAGCTGTTTTTT. The chain is built from TRBV6-2 or TRBV6-3 and TRBJ2-2, with no clear D. This CDR3 spans 16 amino acids. Germline assignment: CDR1 MNHEY and CDR2 SVGEGT. Trimming took off 0 bases at V and 0 bases at J, with 8 bases between the two ends.

The CDR3 nucleotides read TGTGCCAGCAGCCAAGTATGGACAGGGGGGATTCGTCACGAGCAGTACTTC. It is translated as CASSQVWTGGIRHEQYF. The genes are TRBV16 and TRBJ2-7, with 10 bases aligning to TRBD1. The trim removed 2 bases at V and 5 bases at J, leaving 12 bases unmatched. The V gene's germline CDR1 is KGHSY and CDR2 FQNENV. This CDR3 spans 17 amino acids.

The V gene is TRBV3-1 (or the pseudogene TRBV3-2), the J gene TRBJ1-2, with TRBD1 as a possible D gene (5 bases). CDR1 is LGHDT and CDR2 is YNNKEL in the germline V gene (reference sequence). V dropped 0 bases and J dropped 4 bases, with 15 bases sitting between them. CDR3 size: 16 residues. Written as DNA, the CDR3 is TGTGCCAGCAGCCAAGAGTGGGGCAGGGAGGGCTATGGCTACACCTTC. Amino acids: CASSQEWGREGYGYTF.

This clone showed up just once. The gene calls are TRBV18 and TRBJ2-5; the match to TRBD1 covers 7 bases. V gave up 6 bases and J gave up 5 bases; unmatched junction bases: 9. The germline V gene encodes CDR1 KGHSH and CDR2 LQKENI. CDR3 size: 14 residues. CDR3 protein: CASSQETGSETQYF. DNA of the CDR3: TGTGCCAGCTCTCAGGAGACAGGGTCGGAGACCCAGTACTTC. Based on the CDR3 plus reference TRBV18 and TRBJ2-5, the full variable domain is NAGVMQNPRHLVRRRGQEARLRCSPMKGHSHVYWYRQLPEEGLKFMVYLQKENIIDESGMPKERFSAEFPKEGPSILRIQQVVRGDSAAYFCASSQETGSETQYFGPGTRLLVL.

The chain has TRBV18 and TRBJ2-1; D might be TRBD2 (5 bases). In germline, CDR1 is KGHSH, CDR2 LQKENI. Deletions cut 1 base from V and 1 base from J, with 14 bases between. CDR3 length: 17 amino acids. The DNA for the CDR3 is TGTGCCAGCTCACCACAGCCCCCCGGCGGGTCCTACAATGAGCAGTTCTTC. Its translation is CASSPQPPGGSYNEQFF. Looking up the rest from reference TRBV18 and TRBJ2-1 gives the full variable domain: NAGVMQNPRHLVRRRGQEARLRCSPMKGHSHVYWYRQLPEEGLKFMVYLQKENIIDESGMPKERFSAEFPKEGPSILRIQQVVRGDSAAYFCASSPQPPGGSYNEQFFGPGTRLTVL.